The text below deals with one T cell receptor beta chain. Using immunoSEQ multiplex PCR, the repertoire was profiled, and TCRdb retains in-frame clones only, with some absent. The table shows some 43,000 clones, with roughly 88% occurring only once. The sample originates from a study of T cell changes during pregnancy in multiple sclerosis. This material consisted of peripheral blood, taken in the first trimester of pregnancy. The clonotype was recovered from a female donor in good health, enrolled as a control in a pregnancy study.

Here the CDR3 reads CASSLESGMVPDTQYF. The CDR3 nucleotides read TGCGCCAGCAGCTTGGAGAGCGGGATGGTGCCCGATACGCAGTATTTT. The rearrangement uses TRBV5-1 and TRBJ2-3; 7 positions agree with TRBD2. Trimming took 0 bases from V and 6 from J; bases not matched to a gene: 10. Germline V gives CDR1 SGHRS, CDR2 YFSETQ. CDR3 length equals 16 residues.